The 21 T cell receptor beta chains reported below all come from one sample, sequenced in a study of shared clonotypes between healthy human individuals. TCRdb's copy holds only in-frame clones and misses some; the assay was immunoSEQ multiplex PCR. The repertoire holds 950,000 to 1,100,000 clones, with about 75% as singletons. The sequenced sample was memory CD4+ T cells sorted from blood. Subset given: CD45RA-negative fraction. Receptors originate from a man aged 18 to 30 in good health.

V is TRBV28 and J is TRBJ1-4, with no clear D. Per germline, CDR1 MDHEN and CDR2 SYDVKM. Trimming stripped 4 bases from V and 8 bases from J, with 17 bases between. This CDR3 is built from 15 residues. This chain's CDR3 is CASSSHLREEEKLFF. Written as DNA, the CDR3 is TGTGCCAGCAGTTCACACTTAAGGGAGGAGGAAAAACTGTTTTTT.

As regards this clone: Other DNA sequences within the sample encode an identical CDR3. The chain has TRBV19 and TRBJ2-5, with TRBD2 as a possible D gene (5 bases). Trimming cost V 3 bases and J 3 bases, with 8 bases left between them. The CDR3 loop spans 13 amino acids. CDR1 is LNHDA, CDR2 SQIVND, per germline (reference sequence). The CDR3 nucleotides are TGTGCCAGTAGTATCGGAGGAAAAGAGACCCAGTACTTC. This gives the protein CASSIGGKETQYF. Looking up the rest from reference TRBV19 and TRBJ2-5 gives the full variable domain: DGGITQSPKYLFRKEGQNVTLSCEQNLNHDAMYWYRQDPGQGLRLIYYSQIVNDFQKGDIAEGYSVSREKKESFPLTVTSAQKNPTAFYLCASSIGGKETQYFGPGTRLLVL.

V is TRBV28 and J is TRBJ1-6; tentative D call: TRBD1 (5 bases). Trimming shortened V by 6 bases and J by 5 bases, and 20 bases separated the two germline ends. The CDR3 loop spans 17 amino acids. Germline assignment: CDR1 MDHEN and CDR2 SYDVKM. The CDR3 spells CASSAPMGRGHNSPLHF. The CDR3 DNA reads TGTGCCAGCAGCGCCCCAATGGGCCGGGGACATAATTCACCCCTCCACTTT.

This clone was seen more than once but under ten times. At the DNA level, this CDR3 is encoded by other sequences in the same sample as well. The V and J genes are TRBV7-3 and TRBJ2-3; weak D call: TRBD2 (6 bases). This CDR3 is 14 amino acids long. The V end lost 4 bases, the J end lost 6 bases, and 14 bases lay between the germline ends. CDR1 is SGHTA, CDR2 FQGTGA, per germline. The CDR3 bases are TGTGCCAGCAGCTCCCTCGGAGGGAGGGATACGCAGTATTTT. This sequence encodes CASSSLGGRDTQYF.

About this clone itself: Other DNA sequences in this specimen translate into the identical CDR3. The rearrangement joins TRBV7-9 to TRBJ2-3; D not certain. The germline CDR1 and CDR2 sequences are SEHNR and FQNEAQ (reference sequence). V lost 5 bases and J lost 4, with 4 bases in between. The CDR3 length is 11 residues. CDR3 in DNA: TGTGCCAGCAGCCTTTCAGATACGCAGTATTTT. Protein sequence: CASSLSDTQYF.

This clone was seen once. The chain links TRBV28 to TRBJ1-2; possible D gene TRBD1, 6 bases. This CDR3 region has 12 residues. V was pared by 8 bases and J by 8 bases, with 15 bases between. CDR1 is MDHEN, CDR2 SYDVKM, per germline. The CDR3 DNA is TGTGCCAGCGAAAATCAGGGGAAAGGCTACACCTTC. Protein product: CASENQGKGYTF.

Of note for this clone: Other nucleotide sequences from this sample produce the same CDR3. This sequence joins TRBV6-5 and TRBJ2-1, with 10 nucleotides matching TRBD2. Germline CDR1 and CDR2: MNHEY and SVGAGI. The CDR3 runs 15 residues. Unmatched junction bases numbered 6, after V lost 6 bases and J lost 4 bases. For the CDR3, the DNA is TGTGCCAGCAGCCGGACTAGCGGAGGGTACAATGAGCAGTTCTTC. Amino acids: CASSRTSGGYNEQFF.

V gene TRBV7-2 combines with J gene TRBJ1-3; 7 bases are shared with TRBD1. V lost 4 bases and J lost 4; bases outside the gene matches: 1. This CDR3 has 13 amino acids. Germline V gene lookup returns CDR1 SGHTA and CDR2 FQGNSA. CDR3 nucleotide sequence: TGTGCCAGCAGCTCGGACAGGGGAAACACCATATATTTT. Translating gives CASSSDRGNTIYF.

V is TRBV5-4 and J is TRBJ2-1; 8 nucleotides align to TRBD2. The J segment lost 6 bases and the V segment lost 6 bases, leaving 8 bases of the junction unmatched. CDR1 and CDR2 (germline): SGHNT, YYREEE (reference sequence). This CDR3 is 14 amino acids long. CDR3: CASTMAGGTNEQFF. CDR3 nucleotides: TGTGCCAGCACCATGGCGGGGGGCACCAATGAGCAGTTCTTC.

The V call is TRBV5-5, the J call TRBJ2-5; D unclear. This CDR3 has 16 amino acids. Looked up from germline, CDR1 is SGHKS and CDR2 is YYEKEE (reference sequence). Trimming removed 2 bases from V and 0 bases from J, with 14 bases in between. The CDR3 nucleotides read TGTGCCAGCAGCTTCTCGGCGGCCCGGTACCAAGAGACCCAGTACTTC. This encodes CASSFSAARYQETQYF.

This clone was counted only a few times. This chain links TRBV29-1 with TRBJ2-3, with D uncertain. The CDR3 is made up of 14 amino acids. V lost 6 bases to trimming and J lost 0 bases, with 13 bases between them. CDR1 and CDR2 from the germline V gene are SQVTM and ANQGSEA. CDR3 sequence (DNA): TGCAGCGTGCTTAGCCCCTCTAGCACAGATACGCAGTATTTT. It specifies CSVLSPSSTDTQYF.

This sequence joins TRBV27 and TRBJ1-5; D ambiguous. The CDR3 spans 14 residues. The V gene's germline CDR1 is MNHEY and CDR2 SMNVEV (reference sequence). V was cut by 6 bases and J by 3 bases, with 12 bases left in between. The CDR3 DNA follows: TGTGCCAGCAGGGAACCTGGGATCAATCAGCCCCAGCATTTT. This gives the protein CASREPGINQPQHF.

The V call is TRBV2, the J call TRBJ2-5; TRBD2 agrees at 8 bases. The junction had 6 bases not matched to a gene; V was cut back by 7 bases and J by 5 bases. This CDR3 spans 13 amino acids. CDR1 and CDR2 (germline): SNHLY, FYNNEI. The CDR3 region is CASNGGAGETQYF. DNA for the CDR3: TGTGCCAGCAACGGGGGGGCCGGGGAGACCCAGTACTTC.

This chain joins TRBV5-1 and TRBJ1-5; no clear D. The CDR3 has 13 residues. Trimming pared 4 bases from V and 5 bases from J, leaving 10 bases between. Germline loops: CDR1 SGHRS, CDR2 YFSETQ. The chain's CDR3 is CASSPDVDQPQHF. CDR3 coding DNA: TGCGCCAGCAGCCCGGACGTTGATCAGCCCCAGCATTTT.

This chain connects TRBV5-1 to TRBJ2-5; 8 positions agree with TRBD2. V shed 0 bases and J 4 bases; nucleotides not matched to a gene: 8. CDR3 size: 16 residues. From germline, CDR1 is SGHRS and CDR2 YFSETQ. The CDR3 nucleotides are TGCGCCAGCAGCTTGGAGGGGACTAGTCGGGGAGAGACCCAGTACTTC. Its translation is CASSLEGTSRGETQYF.

The chain couples TRBV19 to TRBJ1-5; 8 bases agree with TRBD1. V shed 6 bases, J shed 4 bases, and the junction held 11 bases outside the gene matches. Germline V CDR1 and CDR2: LNHDA, SQIVND (reference sequence). The CDR3 is 16 residues long. The CDR3 coding sequence is TGTGCCAGTAGAACCGGACAGGGAGGGCCTAATCAGCCCCAGCATTTT. It translates to CASRTGQGGPNQPQHF.

The rearrangement joins TRBV10-3 to TRBJ2-2; D unclear. The CDR3 contains 16 residues. The V end lost 4 bases, the J end lost 2 bases, and 14 bases lay between the germline ends. Germline V gene data show CDR1 as ENHRY and CDR2 as SYGVKD. In DNA, the CDR3 is TGTGCCATCAGTGTAAACCTGGGGTATAACACCGGGGAGCTGTTTTTT. Its protein is CAISVNLGYNTGELFF.

The chain carries TRBV5-1 and TRBJ1-5, with 7 positions matching TRBD1. The germline gives CDR1 SGHRS, CDR2 YFSETQ. Losses at the gene ends were 4 bases for V and 3 bases for J; bases not matched to a gene: 4. The CDR3 runs to 14 residues. The CDR3 sequence: CASSPQGFNQPQHF. The CDR3, as DNA: TGCGCCAGCAGCCCACAGGGGTTCAATCAGCCCCAGCATTTT.

This clone has a handful of counts. The rearrangement uses TRBV4-3 and TRBJ1-1, with D unresolved. The CDR3 sequence is 14 residues long. V dropped 2 bases and J dropped 1 base, with 8 bases sitting between them. Germline-derived CDR1 and CDR2 are LGHNA and YSLEER. The CDR3 DNA reads TGCGCCAGCAGCCAAAGATATTGGAACACTGAAGCTTTCTTT. This translates into CASSQRYWNTEAFF.

The rearrangement joins TRBV9 to TRBJ2-5; 12 nucleotides agree with TRBD2. The CDR3 is made up of 16 amino acids. V shed 4 bases and J 5 bases; nucleotides not matched to a gene: 9. Looked up from germline, CDR1 is SGDLS and CDR2 is YYNGEE. The CDR3 nucleotides read TGTGCCAGCAGCCAGACTAGCGGGAGAGTAGCGGAGACCCAGTACTTC. It translates to CASSQTSGRVAETQYF.

The rearrangement uses TRBV5-1 and TRBJ2-7; a possible D gene is TRBD1 (6 bases). CDR3 length: 15 amino acids. The V and J ends lost 2 bases and 7 bases respectively, with 19 bases between them. Germline values: CDR1 SGHRS, CDR2 YFSETQ. CDR3 region: CASSFWDMGAGEQYF. As DNA, the CDR3 is TGCGCCAGCAGCTTCTGGGACATGGGGGCGGGTGAGCAGTACTTC.